This T cell receptor (beta chain) comes out of a study of cytomegalovirus exposure and HLA in healthy donors. General observations from the study: Solely CMV serostatus was available to characterize immune exposure. An analysis was carried out later, and it reportedly showed fewer N-insertions in an Asian-associated ancestry cluster than the approximately 700-donor mean.

In regard to this clone: The antigen is undetermined.

The study ran its PCR with 60 Vbeta and 13 Jbeta primers. Generated by immunoSEQ multiplex PCR, the TCRdb table keeps only in-frame clones and is missing some. Of fewer than 180,000 clones in the sample, around 75% were seen once. The donors were healthy bone marrow donors. Trimming removed 10 bases from V and 5 bases from J; junction bases left unmatched: 17. The CDR3 extends over 18 amino acids. CDR1 and CDR2 from the germline V gene are MNHEY and SMNVEV (reference sequence). V is TRBV27 and J is TRBJ2-2; 12 nucleotides align to TRBD2. Input material: PBMCs. The receptor was isolated from a human donor in good health. CDR3 DNA sequence: TGTGCCACTCGGACTAGCGGGATGGTTCATTATCGTACCGGGGAGCTGTTTTTT. This encodes CATRTSGMVHYRTGELFF.